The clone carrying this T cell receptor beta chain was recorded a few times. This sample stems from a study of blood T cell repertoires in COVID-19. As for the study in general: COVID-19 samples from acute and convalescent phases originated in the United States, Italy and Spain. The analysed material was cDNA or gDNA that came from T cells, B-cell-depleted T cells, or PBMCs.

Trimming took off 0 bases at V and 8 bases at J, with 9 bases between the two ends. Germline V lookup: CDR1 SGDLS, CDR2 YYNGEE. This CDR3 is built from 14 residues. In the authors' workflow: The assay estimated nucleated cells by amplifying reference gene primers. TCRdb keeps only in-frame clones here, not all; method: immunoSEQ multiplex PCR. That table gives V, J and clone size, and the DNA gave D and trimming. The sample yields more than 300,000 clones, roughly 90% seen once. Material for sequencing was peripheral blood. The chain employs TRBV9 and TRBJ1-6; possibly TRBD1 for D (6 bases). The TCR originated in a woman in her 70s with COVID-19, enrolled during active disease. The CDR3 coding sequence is TGTGCCAGCAGCGTAGGGGACAATGATTCACCCCTCCACTTT. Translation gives CASSVGDNDSPLHF.